These T cell receptor beta chains were read from a single sample in a study of blood T cell repertoires in COVID-19. Produced via immunoSEQ multiplex PCR; TCRdb's table is partial and in-frame only. The sample gives about 220,000 clones, around 90% of which show up once; 14% to 15% is in the top ten. The sample was PBMCs or T cells enriched from blood (not recorded which). These receptors all come from a woman between 50 and 59 years old with acute COVID-19. CDR3s include the opening cysteine and the closing phenylalanine or tryptophan. The D gene is left open where the match is weak. Size tells how often a clone was seen (once, few, many) or the class of an expanded clone, and some rows leave it out.

clone_size d_call j_call v_call cdr3_nt cdr3_aa
. . TRBJ1-2 TRBV28 TGTGCCAGCAGTTTCCGACAGGTCCCGAGACGCGGCTACACCTTC CASSFRQVPRRGYTF
. . TRBJ1-2 TRBV9 TGTGCCAGCAGCGTATTAGGAGTTGGAGTCTATGGCTACACCTTC CASSVLGVGVYGYTF
. . TRBJ1-1 TRBV28 TGTGCCAGCAGCCCACAGGTTTTATACACTGAAGCTTTCTTT CASSPQVLYTEAFF
. TRBD1 TRBJ1-5 TRBV6-6 TGTGCCAGCAGTTACTTGACAGGGGGCAATCAGCCCCAGCATTTT CASSYLTGGNQPQHF
. TRBD1 TRBJ1-2 TRBV24-1 TGTGCCACCAGTGGGACAGGGACTAACTATGGCTACACCTTC CATSGTGTNYGYTF
. . TRBJ2-1 TRBV27 TGTGCCAGCAGTTGGGGAGACTCCTACAATGAGCAGTTCTTC CASSWGDSYNEQFF
. . TRBJ2-1 TRBV6-6 TGTGCCAGCATCCAAAGCGGAAACAATGAGCAGTTCTTC CASIQSGNNEQFF
. TRBD1 TRBJ1-1 TRBV9 TGTGCCAGCAGCGTAGTAGGACAGGAGGACACTGAAGCTTTCTTT CASSVVGQEDTEAFF
few . TRBJ2-4 TRBV2 TGTGCCAGCAGTGAACACCAGGGTAGAAACATTCAGTACTTC CASSEHQGRNIQYF
. TRBD1 TRBJ1-2 TRBV4-1 TGCGCCAGCAGCCTTTGGCCCAAGGACAGGGTTCTTCCTGATGGCTACACCTTC CASSLWPKDRVLPDGYTF
. . TRBJ1-1 TRBV5-1 TGCGCCAGCAGCTCTACGTGGGGGGACACTGAAGCTTTCTTT CASSSTWGDTEAFF
. TRBD2 TRBJ2-7 TRBV27 TGTGCCAGCAGTTTATCGATGATAGCGGGCGCCTCCTACGAGCAGTACTTC CASSLSMIAGASYEQYF
. . TRBJ2-1 TRBV19 TGTGCCAGTAGTACGTACAATGAGCAGTTCTTC CASSTYNEQFF
. . TRBJ2-4 TRBV19 TGTGCCAGTAGTATCTGGGGGGACGCTAGGGTCAAAAACATTCAGTACTTC CASSIWGDARVKNIQYF
. . TRBJ1-3 TRBV6-5 TGTGCCAGCCATTCCCAGGGGAGAACAAACACCATATATTTT CASHSQGRTNTIYF
. . TRBJ2-7 TRBV7-9 TGTGCCAGCAGCTTGACTCCGGGACAATCGGGCCACGAGCAGTACTTC CASSLTPGQSGHEQYF
. . TRBJ1-5 TRBV18 TGTGCCAGCTCTAGGGACTTTAGCAATCAGCCCCAGCATTTT CASSRDFSNQPQHF
. TRBD2 TRBJ2-3 TRBV28 TGTGCCAGCAGTCCTAGCGGGAGGTTAGTAGATACGCAGTATTTT CASSPSGRLVDTQYF
. TRBD1 TRBJ1-5 TRBV5-5 TGTGCCAGCAGCCGTGATACAGGGGCGTTGACCCAGCATTTT CASSRDTGALTQHF
. TRBD2 TRBJ2-1 TRBV7-7 TGTGCCAGCAGCTCGACTAGCGTTAAGGGGAATGAGCAGTTCTTC CASSSTSVKGNEQFF
. TRBD1 TRBJ2-7 TRBV5-1 TGCGCCAGCAGCAGCCCGGGACAGGGGACCTACGAGCAGTACTTC CASSSPGQGTYEQYF
. . TRBJ1-4 TRBV7-9 TGTGCCAGCAGCTCATCCGAAAAACTGTTTTTT CASSSSEKLFF
. TRBD2 TRBJ2-1 TRBV4-1 TGCGCCAGCAGCCGATTAGGACTAGCGGGAGTCAGCTCCTACAATGAGCAGTTCTTC CASSRLGLAGVSSYNEQFF
. . TRBJ1-2 TRBV28 TGTGCCAGCAGTTTACTTCAGGGGAACGGCTACACCTTC CASSLLQGNGYTF
. . TRBJ2-7 TRBV13 TGTGCCAGCAGCTTCTCCGGGAGAGGGTCTCACGAGCAGTACTTC CASSFSGRGSHEQYF
once TRBD2 TRBJ2-1 TRBV19 TGTGCCAGTACCAGCGGGAAACGAACTTACAATGAGCAGTTCTTC CASTSGKRTYNEQFF
. . TRBJ2-2 TRBV6-4 TGTGCCAGCAGTCTAGAGCAAACCGGGGAGCTGTTTTTT CASSLEQTGELFF
once . TRBJ1-3 TRBV27 TGTGCCAGCAGGAAAGGGGGGGCCGGAAACACCATATATTTT CASRKGGAGNTIYF
. TRBD1 TRBJ1-6 TRBV7-8 TGTGCCAGCAGCCCAGGGGGCAGGGTAGGGCCCCTCCACTTT CASSPGGRVGPLHF
. . TRBJ1-2 TRBV29-1 TGCAGCGCGCGAAACAGGGAGGGCTATGGCTACACCTTC CSARNREGYGYTF
. TRBD1 TRBJ1-2 TRBV18 TGTGCCAGCTCACCACCAGGGGACAGGGAAGGCTACACCTTC CASSPPGDREGYTF
. . TRBJ1-4 TRBV21-1 TGTGCCAGCAGCAAACAAGGGGGCAATGAAAAACTGTTTTTT CASSKQGGNEKLFF
. TRBD1 TRBJ1-1 TRBV28 TGTGCCAGTCCCCCCAGACAGGGGATGGGTAACACTGAAGCTTTCTTT CASPPRQGMGNTEAFF
. TRBD2 TRBJ2-7 TRBV6-5 TGTGCCAGCAGTTACTTGGGGGGGAGCGAGCAGTACTTC CASSYLGGSEQYF
. TRBD1 TRBJ1-2 TRBV5-1 TGCGCCAGCAGCTCGCAGACAGGGGGCGACTATGGCTACACCTTC CASSSQTGGDYGYTF
. . TRBJ1-1 TRBV18 TGTGCCAGCTCACAGGGAACGGGGGAAGCTTTCTTT CASSQGTGEAFF
. . TRBJ1-5 TRBV7-2 TGTGCCAGCAGCCCTCTTGGCTTCAGCAATCAGCCCCAGCATTTT CASSPLGFSNQPQHF
. TRBD1 TRBJ2-7 TRBV11-2 TGTGCCAGCAGCTTTTCCCGGACAGGGACCTACGAGCAGTACTTC CASSFSRTGTYEQYF
. . TRBJ1-3 TRBV7-2 TGTGCCAGCAGCTTGGGGACTAGTAGAAACACCATATATTTT CASSLGTSRNTIYF
. . TRBJ1-5 TRBV28 TGTGCCAGCAGTTCTAGGGGGAGTCCCCAGCATTTT CASSSRGSPQHF
. . TRBJ2-1 TRBV7-2 TGTGCCAGCAGCTCACAGGGACTACCCAGCGATGAGCAGTTCTTC CASSSQGLPSDEQFF